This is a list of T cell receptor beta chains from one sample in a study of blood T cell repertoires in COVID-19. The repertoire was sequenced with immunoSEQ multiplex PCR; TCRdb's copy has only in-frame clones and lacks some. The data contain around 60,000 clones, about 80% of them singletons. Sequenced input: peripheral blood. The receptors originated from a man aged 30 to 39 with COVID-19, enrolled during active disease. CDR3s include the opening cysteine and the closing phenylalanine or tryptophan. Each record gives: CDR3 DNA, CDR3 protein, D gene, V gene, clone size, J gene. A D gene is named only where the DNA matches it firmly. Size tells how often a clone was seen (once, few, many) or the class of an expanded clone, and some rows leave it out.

cdr3_nt: TGTGCCACCTCAGGGGGCAGGTCCTACAATGAGCAGTTCTTC
cdr3_aa: CATSGGRSYNEQFF
d_call: TRBD1
v_call: TRBV24-1
clone_size: -
j_call: TRBJ2-1

cdr3_nt: TGTGCCAGCAGCTTAGGGGTGACTAGCGGGACTTCAGATACGCAGTATTTT
cdr3_aa: CASSLGVTSGTSDTQYF
d_call: TRBD2
v_call: TRBV11-3
clone_size: -
j_call: TRBJ2-3

cdr3_nt: TGTGCCAGCACTTCTAATGAAAAACTGTTTTTT
cdr3_aa: CASTSNEKLFF
d_call: -
v_call: TRBV28
clone_size: -
j_call: TRBJ1-4

cdr3_nt: TGCGCCAGCAGCCAAGTCATGGTTGGGGGCTTCAACACTGAAGCTTTCTTT
cdr3_aa: CASSQVMVGGFNTEAFF
d_call: -
v_call: TRBV4-1
clone_size: -
j_call: TRBJ1-1

cdr3_nt: TGCGCCAGCAGCCACCCGGCGGGGGCCGAGGGCACAGATACGCAGTATTTT
cdr3_aa: CASSHPAGAEGTDTQYF
d_call: -
v_call: TRBV4-1
clone_size: -
j_call: TRBJ2-3

cdr3_nt: TGCGCCAGCAGCTTGGACATCATCTACGAGCAGTACTTC
cdr3_aa: CASSLDIIYEQYF
d_call: -
v_call: TRBV5-1
clone_size: -
j_call: TRBJ2-7

cdr3_nt: TGTGCCAGCAGTCCCTTGTCACTGCGCCCTAGCACAGATACGCAGTATTTT
cdr3_aa: CASSPLSLRPSTDTQYF
d_call: -
v_call: TRBV27
clone_size: -
j_call: TRBJ2-3

cdr3_nt: TGTGCCAGCTCACCCTCCTCCTACGAGCAGTACTTC
cdr3_aa: CASSPSSYEQYF
d_call: -
v_call: TRBV18
clone_size: -
j_call: TRBJ2-7

cdr3_nt: TGCAGCGTCGGACTAGCGGGGGGGCAGGAGACCCAGTACTTC
cdr3_aa: CSVGLAGGQETQYF
d_call: TRBD2
v_call: TRBV29-1
clone_size: -
j_call: TRBJ2-5

cdr3_nt: TGTGCCAGCAGACAGGGGTACACAGATACGCAGTATTTT
cdr3_aa: CASRQGYTDTQYF
d_call: -
v_call: TRBV21-1
clone_size: few
j_call: TRBJ2-3

cdr3_nt: TGTGCCAGCACTACATGGGGCACAGGTCACGAGCAGTACTTC
cdr3_aa: CASTTWGTGHEQYF
d_call: -
v_call: TRBV6-5
clone_size: -
j_call: TRBJ2-7

cdr3_nt: TGTGCCAGCAGTTACTCGAAGGGAGGGCTTCACATTCAGTACTTC
cdr3_aa: CASSYSKGGLHIQYF
d_call: TRBD2
v_call: TRBV6-2/TRBV6-3
clone_size: -
j_call: TRBJ2-4

cdr3_nt: TGCGCCAGCAGCCAAGATGTTCGGGGGGGGAGCACTGAAGCTTTCTTT
cdr3_aa: CASSQDVRGGSTEAFF
d_call: -
v_call: TRBV4-3
clone_size: -
j_call: TRBJ1-1

cdr3_nt: TGTGCCAGCAGCTTAGATGTGGGGGGGCTCACAGATACGCAGTATTTT
cdr3_aa: CASSLDVGGLTDTQYF
d_call: -
v_call: TRBV7-9
clone_size: -
j_call: TRBJ2-3

cdr3_nt: TGTGCCAGCAGCTTAGAGCTGGCTAGCGGGAGGGCCTACAATGAGCAGTTCTTC
cdr3_aa: CASSLELASGRAYNEQFF
d_call: TRBD2
v_call: TRBV11-2
clone_size: -
j_call: TRBJ2-1

cdr3_nt: TGTGCCAGCAGTTTCGGGGGGCTGGATGGCTACACCTTC
cdr3_aa: CASSFGGLDGYTF
d_call: -
v_call: TRBV27
clone_size: -
j_call: TRBJ1-2

cdr3_nt: TGTGCCAGCAGCCCGGACAGGGTGTATGCTTTCTTT
cdr3_aa: CASSPDRVYAFF
d_call: TRBD1
v_call: TRBV14
clone_size: hyperexpanded
j_call: TRBJ1-1

cdr3_nt: TGTGCCTGGAGTGCCGGACGGACAGGGGACTATGGCTACACCTTC
cdr3_aa: CAWSAGRTGDYGYTF
d_call: TRBD1
v_call: TRBV30
clone_size: -
j_call: TRBJ1-2

cdr3_nt: TGTGCCAGCAGTGAAGACAGCTCTGGGGCCAACGTCCTGACTTTC
cdr3_aa: CASSEDSSGANVLTF
d_call: -
v_call: TRBV6-1
clone_size: -
j_call: TRBJ2-6

cdr3_nt: TGTGCCAGCAGGTGGCGGGACAGTAATTCACCCCTCCACTTT
cdr3_aa: CASRWRDSNSPLHF
d_call: TRBD1
v_call: TRBV2
clone_size: few
j_call: TRBJ1-6

cdr3_nt: TGTGCCAGTTCCTCATCATTACAGGGGAGGGATACGCAGTATTTT
cdr3_aa: CASSSSLQGRDTQYF
d_call: -
v_call: TRBV19
clone_size: -
j_call: TRBJ2-3

cdr3_nt: TGCAGTGCTACCCCTAGGGATACGCAGTATTTT
cdr3_aa: CSATPRDTQYF
d_call: -
v_call: TRBV20-1
clone_size: -
j_call: TRBJ2-3

cdr3_nt: TGTGCCAGCAGCTTATTTTATATTTTCGGGACAGAGAACACCGGGGAGCTGTTTTTT
cdr3_aa: CASSLFYIFGTENTGELFF
d_call: TRBD1
v_call: TRBV7-8
clone_size: -
j_call: TRBJ2-2

cdr3_nt: TGTGCCAGCAGCCCCGGGACAGGGTTACCCAAAGAGACCCAGTACTTC
cdr3_aa: CASSPGTGLPKETQYF
d_call: TRBD1
v_call: TRBV5-6
clone_size: -
j_call: TRBJ2-5

cdr3_nt: TGTGCCAGCTATACCCCAGGGACTGAAGCTTTCTTT
cdr3_aa: CASYTPGTEAFF
d_call: -
v_call: TRBV6-5
clone_size: -
j_call: TRBJ1-1

cdr3_nt: TGCGCCAGCAGCCAAGTTGGAGAATCCAATCAGCCCCAGCATTTT
cdr3_aa: CASSQVGESNQPQHF
d_call: -
v_call: TRBV4-1
clone_size: -
j_call: TRBJ1-5

cdr3_nt: TGTGCCAGCAGCATCGGGGGGGGCTATGGCTACACCTTC
cdr3_aa: CASSIGGGYGYTF
d_call: -
v_call: TRBV6-2/TRBV6-3
clone_size: -
j_call: TRBJ1-2

cdr3_nt: TGTGCCAGCAGTAGGGGACAGCTCGGGCAGCCCCAGCATTTT
cdr3_aa: CASSRGQLGQPQHF
d_call: TRBD1
v_call: TRBV27
clone_size: few
j_call: TRBJ1-5

cdr3_nt: TGTGCCAGCAGTTTGGTCTATGTCGGTGAAAAACTGTTTTTT
cdr3_aa: CASSLVYVGEKLFF
d_call: -
v_call: TRBV28
clone_size: -
j_call: TRBJ1-4

cdr3_nt: TGTGCCACCAGCAGACAGTCCTCCTACGAGCAGTACTTC
cdr3_aa: CATSRQSSYEQYF
d_call: -
v_call: TRBV15
clone_size: -
j_call: TRBJ2-7

cdr3_nt: TGTGCCAGCAGCCTGACAGGGGTCGGCACTGAAGCTTTCTTT
cdr3_aa: CASSLTGVGTEAFF
d_call: TRBD1
v_call: TRBV11-2
clone_size: -
j_call: TRBJ1-1

cdr3_nt: TGTGCCAGCAGCTCCCGTGGGGCGAGCGGGGGACCCAATGAGCAGTTCTTC
cdr3_aa: CASSSRGASGGPNEQFF
d_call: TRBD2
v_call: TRBV11-2
clone_size: -
j_call: TRBJ2-1

cdr3_nt: TGTGCCATCAGGGCCGGAGCTAACACTGAAGCTTTCTTT
cdr3_aa: CAIRAGANTEAFF
d_call: -
v_call: TRBV10-3
clone_size: -
j_call: TRBJ1-1

cdr3_nt: TGTGCCAGCAGCTCCGGGACTCCCAATGAGCAGTTCTTC
cdr3_aa: CASSSGTPNEQFF
d_call: -
v_call: TRBV7-9
clone_size: -
j_call: TRBJ2-1

cdr3_nt: TGTGCCAGCAGCGAACGACAGGGGGGTGATGAAAAACTGTTTTTT
cdr3_aa: CASSERQGGDEKLFF
d_call: TRBD1
v_call: TRBV13
clone_size: -
j_call: TRBJ1-4

cdr3_nt: TGTGCCAGCAGTGAAGGGACAGTTTATGGCTACACCTTC
cdr3_aa: CASSEGTVYGYTF
d_call: -
v_call: TRBV2
clone_size: -
j_call: TRBJ1-2

cdr3_nt: TGTGCCAGCAGCTTAGAGAGCTACGAGCAGTACTTC
cdr3_aa: CASSLESYEQYF
d_call: -
v_call: TRBV11-3
clone_size: -
j_call: TRBJ2-7

cdr3_nt: TGTGCCAGCAGCTTAAAGTCAGGGGGGAGATTCTACGAGCAGTACTTC
cdr3_aa: CASSLKSGGRFYEQYF
d_call: -
v_call: TRBV7-6
clone_size: few
j_call: TRBJ2-7

cdr3_nt: TGTGCCAGCAGTGGCTCTGACAGGGCTCAGCCCCAGCATTTT
cdr3_aa: CASSGSDRAQPQHF
d_call: TRBD1
v_call: TRBV6-1
clone_size: few
j_call: TRBJ1-5

cdr3_nt: TGTGCCAGCAGCTTAGCTGGAGTTGGGGGGAGCGGCTATGGCTACACCTTC
cdr3_aa: CASSLAGVGGSGYGYTF
d_call: -
v_call: TRBV7-2
clone_size: -
j_call: TRBJ1-2

cdr3_nt: TGTGCCAGCAGCTTAGGAATACAGGCGCCTGGAGCCTACGAGCAGTACTTC
cdr3_aa: CASSLGIQAPGAYEQYF
d_call: -
v_call: TRBV7-6
clone_size: -
j_call: TRBJ2-7

cdr3_nt: TGTGCCAGCAGCTCCCAAGCGGGGGGTCCTAGGACCCAGTACTTC
cdr3_aa: CASSSQAGGPRTQYF
d_call: TRBD2
v_call: TRBV7-2
clone_size: few
j_call: TRBJ2-5

cdr3_nt: TGTGCCAGCAGCTGGGGTCGGGTAGCGGAATACGAGCAGTACTTC
cdr3_aa: CASSWGRVAEYEQYF
d_call: -
v_call: TRBV3-1/TRBV3-2
clone_size: -
j_call: TRBJ2-7

cdr3_nt: TGTGCCAGCAGTGAATCGACAGGGACCCAAGAGACCCAGTACTTC
cdr3_aa: CASSESTGTQETQYF
d_call: TRBD1
v_call: TRBV25-1
clone_size: -
j_call: TRBJ2-5

cdr3_nt: TGTGCCAGCAGTACTTACAGGGAATACGAGCAGTACTTC
cdr3_aa: CASSTYREYEQYF
d_call: -
v_call: TRBV6-5
clone_size: -
j_call: TRBJ2-7

cdr3_nt: TGTGCCAGCAGCTTAGCGGAGGGCTTCTACGAGCAGTACTTC
cdr3_aa: CASSLAEGFYEQYF
d_call: -
v_call: TRBV7-2
clone_size: -
j_call: TRBJ2-7

cdr3_nt: TGCGCCAGCAGCCAATCGGACAGAGATGAAAAACTGTTTTTT
cdr3_aa: CASSQSDRDEKLFF
d_call: -
v_call: TRBV4-1
clone_size: -
j_call: TRBJ1-4

cdr3_nt: TGTGCCAGCAGCCAAACAGTGACAGTCACCGGGGAGCTGTTTTTT
cdr3_aa: CASSQTVTVTGELFF
d_call: -
v_call: TRBV3-1/TRBV3-2
clone_size: -
j_call: TRBJ2-2

cdr3_nt: TGTGCCAGCAGTTTACCCCAGGGGACCCAGTACTTC
cdr3_aa: CASSLPQGTQYF
d_call: -
v_call: TRBV12-3/TRBV12-4
clone_size: -
j_call: TRBJ2-5

cdr3_nt: TGTGCCTGGACCCCCGCCAGGGGGCTAGGTAGGAATGAGCAGTTCTTC
cdr3_aa: CAWTPARGLGRNEQFF
d_call: TRBD1
v_call: TRBV30
clone_size: -
j_call: TRBJ2-1

cdr3_nt: TGTGCCAGCTCTGAAATCCAGGGAAACACTGAAGCTTTCTTT
cdr3_aa: CASSEIQGNTEAFF
d_call: -
v_call: TRBV18
clone_size: -
j_call: TRBJ1-1

cdr3_nt: TGTGCCAGCAGTTTGACAGCTAGCAATCAGCCCCAGCATTTT
cdr3_aa: CASSLTASNQPQHF
d_call: -
v_call: TRBV27
clone_size: once
j_call: TRBJ1-5

cdr3_nt: TGTGCCAGCAGCTTTCGACAGGGTGGAGTTTACGAGCAGTACTTC
cdr3_aa: CASSFRQGGVYEQYF
d_call: TRBD1
v_call: TRBV5-4
clone_size: -
j_call: TRBJ2-7

cdr3_nt: TGCGCCAGCAGTCTTAGCGGGACGGCCGGGGAGCTGTTTTTT
cdr3_aa: CASSLSGTAGELFF
d_call: TRBD2
v_call: TRBV4-1
clone_size: -
j_call: TRBJ2-2